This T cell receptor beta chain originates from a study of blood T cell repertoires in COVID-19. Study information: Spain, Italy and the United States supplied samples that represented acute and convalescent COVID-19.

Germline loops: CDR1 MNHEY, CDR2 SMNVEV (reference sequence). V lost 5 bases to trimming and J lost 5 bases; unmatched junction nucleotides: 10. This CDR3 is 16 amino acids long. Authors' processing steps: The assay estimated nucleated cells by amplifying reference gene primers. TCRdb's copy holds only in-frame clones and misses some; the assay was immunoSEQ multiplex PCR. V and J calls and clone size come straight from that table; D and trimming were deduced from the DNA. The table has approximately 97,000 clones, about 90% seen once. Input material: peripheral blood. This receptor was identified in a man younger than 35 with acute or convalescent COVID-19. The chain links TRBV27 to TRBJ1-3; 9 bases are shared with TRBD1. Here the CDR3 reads CASSPAPGTGRNTIYF. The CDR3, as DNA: TGTGCCAGCAGTCCGGCCCCCGGGACAGGGAGAAACACCATATATTTT.